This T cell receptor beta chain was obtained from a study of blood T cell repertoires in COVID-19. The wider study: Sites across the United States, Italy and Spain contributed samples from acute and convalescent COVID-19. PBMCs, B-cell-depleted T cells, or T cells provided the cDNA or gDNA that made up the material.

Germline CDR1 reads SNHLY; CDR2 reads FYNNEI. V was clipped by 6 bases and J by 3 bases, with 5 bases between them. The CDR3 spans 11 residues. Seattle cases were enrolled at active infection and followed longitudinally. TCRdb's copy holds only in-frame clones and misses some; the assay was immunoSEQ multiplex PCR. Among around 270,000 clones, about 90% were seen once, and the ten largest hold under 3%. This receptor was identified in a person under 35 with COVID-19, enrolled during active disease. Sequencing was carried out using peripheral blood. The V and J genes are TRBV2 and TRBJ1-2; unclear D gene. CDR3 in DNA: TGTGCCAGCAGGGGAGACTATGGCTACACCTTC. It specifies CASRGDYGYTF.